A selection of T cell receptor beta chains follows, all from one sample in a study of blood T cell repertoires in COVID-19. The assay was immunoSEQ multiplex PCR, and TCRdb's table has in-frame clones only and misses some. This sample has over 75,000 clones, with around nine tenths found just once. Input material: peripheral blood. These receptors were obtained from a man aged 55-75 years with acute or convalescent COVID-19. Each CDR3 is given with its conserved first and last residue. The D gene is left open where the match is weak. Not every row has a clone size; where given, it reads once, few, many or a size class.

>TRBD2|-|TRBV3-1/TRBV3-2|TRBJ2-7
TGTGCCAGCAGCCCCGGGACTAGCGGGAGGTACGAGCAGTACTTC
CASSPGTSGRYEQYF
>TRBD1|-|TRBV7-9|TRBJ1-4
TGTGCCAGCAGTTTGTTGGGACAGGGGAGCGAAAAACTGTTTTTT
CASSLLGQGSEKLFF
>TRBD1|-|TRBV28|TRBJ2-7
TGTGCCAGCAGGGTACAGGGGGCCTACGAGCAGTACTTC
CASRVQGAYEQYF
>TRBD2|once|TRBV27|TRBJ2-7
TGTGCCAGCAGATTAAGCGGGAGCTACGAGCAGTACTTC
CASRLSGSYEQYF
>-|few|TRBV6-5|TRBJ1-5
TGTGCCAGCAGTTACGGGCGGGGAGTGGGCCAGCCCCAGCATTTT
CASSYGRGVGQPQHF
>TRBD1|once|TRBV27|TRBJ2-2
TGTGCCAGCAGTCCCCGACAGGGGTGGGCCGGGGAGCTGTTTTTT
CASSPRQGWAGELFF
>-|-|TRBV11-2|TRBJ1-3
TGTGCCAGCAGTTCACAGGGTATGAGTGGAAACACCATATATTTT
CASSSQGMSGNTIYF
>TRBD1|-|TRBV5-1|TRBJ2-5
TGCGCCAGCAGCTTCTTCGGGACAGAGAAAGAGACCCAGTACTTC
CASSFFGTEKETQYF
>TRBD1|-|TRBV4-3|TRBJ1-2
TGCGCCAGCAGCCAAGTCGACAGGGGGCAGGGTGGCTACACCTTC
CASSQVDRGQGGYTF
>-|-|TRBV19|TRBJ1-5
TGTGCCAGTAGTACACCGGAGGCGGCAGCTAGCAATCAGCCCCAGCATTTT
CASSTPEAAASNQPQHF
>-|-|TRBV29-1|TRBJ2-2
TGCAGCGTCGAAGGTACTAACACCGGGGAGCTGTTTTTT
CSVEGTNTGELFF